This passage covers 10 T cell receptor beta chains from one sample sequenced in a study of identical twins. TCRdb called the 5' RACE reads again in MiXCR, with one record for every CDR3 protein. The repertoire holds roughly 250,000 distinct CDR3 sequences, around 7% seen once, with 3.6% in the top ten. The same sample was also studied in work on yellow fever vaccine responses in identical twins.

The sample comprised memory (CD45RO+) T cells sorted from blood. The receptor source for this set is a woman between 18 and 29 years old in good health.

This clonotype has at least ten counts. CDR3 coding DNA: TGCGCCAGCAGCTCACCGGGACTAGCCAACAATGAGCAGTTCTTC. This encodes CASSSPGLANNEQFF. The J gene is TRBJ2-1, the V gene TRBV5-1; 9 bases map to TRBD2. Germline values: CDR1 SGHRS, CDR2 YFSETQ. V lost 3 bases to trimming and J lost 5 bases; unmatched junction nucleotides: 6. This CDR3 spans 15 amino acids.

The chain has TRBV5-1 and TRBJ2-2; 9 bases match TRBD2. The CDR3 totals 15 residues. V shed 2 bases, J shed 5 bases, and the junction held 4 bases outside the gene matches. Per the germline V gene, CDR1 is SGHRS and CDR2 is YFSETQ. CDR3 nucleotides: TGCGCCAGCAGCTTTAGCGGGAGTTATACCGGGGAGCTGTTTTTT. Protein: CASSFSGSYTGELFF.

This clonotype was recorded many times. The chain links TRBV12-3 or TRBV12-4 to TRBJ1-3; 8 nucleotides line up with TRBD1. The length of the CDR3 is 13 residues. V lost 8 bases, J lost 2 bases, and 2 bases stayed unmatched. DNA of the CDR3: TGTGCCAGCGAGACAGGGGCTGGAAACACCATATATTTT. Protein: CASETGAGNTIYF.

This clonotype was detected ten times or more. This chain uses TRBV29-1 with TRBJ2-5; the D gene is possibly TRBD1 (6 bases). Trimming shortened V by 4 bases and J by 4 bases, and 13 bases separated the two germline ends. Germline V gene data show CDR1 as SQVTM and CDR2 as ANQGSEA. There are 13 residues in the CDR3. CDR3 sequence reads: CSVGQAILETQYF. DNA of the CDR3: TGCAGCGTTGGACAGGCCATATTAGAGACCCAGTACTTC.

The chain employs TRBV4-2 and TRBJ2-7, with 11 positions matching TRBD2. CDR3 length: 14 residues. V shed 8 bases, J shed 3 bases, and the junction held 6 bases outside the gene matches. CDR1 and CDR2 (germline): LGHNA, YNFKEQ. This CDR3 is CASPPSGGFYEQYV. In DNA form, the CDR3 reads TGTGCCAGCCCCCCTAGCGGGGGGTTCTACGAGCAGTACGTC.

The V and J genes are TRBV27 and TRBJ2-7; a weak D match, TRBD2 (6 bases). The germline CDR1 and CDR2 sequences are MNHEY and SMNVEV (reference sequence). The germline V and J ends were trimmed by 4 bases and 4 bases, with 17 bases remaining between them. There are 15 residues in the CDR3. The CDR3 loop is CASSSLFGTGYEQYF. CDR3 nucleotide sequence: TGTGCCAGCAGTTCCCTTTTCGGGACTGGGTACGAGCAGTACTTC.

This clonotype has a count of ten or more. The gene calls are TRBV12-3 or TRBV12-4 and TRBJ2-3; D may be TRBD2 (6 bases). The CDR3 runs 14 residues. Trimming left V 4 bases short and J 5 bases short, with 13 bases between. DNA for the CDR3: TGTGCCAGCAGTTCTGGCAGTAGCGGAGATACGCAGTATTTT. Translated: CASSSGSSGDTQYF.

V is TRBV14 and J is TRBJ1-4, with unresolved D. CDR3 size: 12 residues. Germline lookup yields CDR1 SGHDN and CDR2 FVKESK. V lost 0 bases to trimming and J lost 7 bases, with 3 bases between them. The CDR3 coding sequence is TGTGCCAGCAGCCAAGATCCTGAAAAACTGTTTTTT. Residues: CASSQDPEKLFF.

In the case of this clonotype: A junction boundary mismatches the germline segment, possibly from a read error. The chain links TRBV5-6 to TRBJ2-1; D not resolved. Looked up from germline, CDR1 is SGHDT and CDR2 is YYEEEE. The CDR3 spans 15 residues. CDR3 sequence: CAISSGPPSYNEQFF. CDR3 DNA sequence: TGTGCCATCAGCTCCGGGCCGCCCTCCTACAATGAGCAGTTCTTC.

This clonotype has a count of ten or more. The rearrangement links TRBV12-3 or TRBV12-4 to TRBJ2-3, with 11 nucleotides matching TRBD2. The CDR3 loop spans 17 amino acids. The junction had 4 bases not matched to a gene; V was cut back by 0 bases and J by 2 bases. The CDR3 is CASSLALAGGLTDTQYF. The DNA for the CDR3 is TGTGCCAGCAGTTTAGCGCTAGCGGGAGGTCTCACAGATACGCAGTATTTT.